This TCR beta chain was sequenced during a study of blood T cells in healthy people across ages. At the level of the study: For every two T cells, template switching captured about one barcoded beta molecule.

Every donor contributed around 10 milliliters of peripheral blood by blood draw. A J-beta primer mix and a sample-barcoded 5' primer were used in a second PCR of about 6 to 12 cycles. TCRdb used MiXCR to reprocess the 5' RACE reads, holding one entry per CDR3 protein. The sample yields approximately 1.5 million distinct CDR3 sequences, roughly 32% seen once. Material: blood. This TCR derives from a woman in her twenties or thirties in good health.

The DNA of the CDR3 is TGTGCCAGCTCAGCGACAGGGGGCGACGAGCAGTACTTC. The encoded protein is CASSATGGDEQYF. The rearrangement uses TRBV18 and TRBJ2-5; TRBD1 agrees at 10 bases. Judging by the DNA end, TRBJ2-7 fits better; the J call may be wrong. Germline CDR1 is KGHSH and CDR2 is LQKENI. CDR3 length: 13 residues.